This TCR beta chain was documented in a study of persistence of HIV-infected CD4 T cells. This clone appeared once. What it recognizes is unknown. At one of its ends the junction is not consistent with the germline gene, which may arise from a read error. The stimulus was an HIV-1 Gag 15-mer peptide pool, 1 ug/peptide/mL. Sorting of responding CD4+ T cells relied on upregulated CD40 ligand together with CD69. This was the immunoSEQ version 4 assay in survey mode. The table came from immunoSEQ multiplex PCR; TCRdb's copy has only in-frame clones and leaves some out. The sample consists of about 27,000 clones, under 80% of them appearing once. Germline V gene data show CDR1 as SGDLS and CDR2 as YYNGEE. The CDR3 has 13 amino acids.

Sequenced material: CD4+ T cells sorted from PBMCs after 18-hour stimulation, taken from a patient who received antiretroviral therapy. This TCR derives from an adult man with HIV who was CMV-seropositive. The rearrangement uses TRBV9 and TRBJ2-1; D gene uncertain. CDR3 loop: CASSSTSYSEQFF. The DNA for the CDR3 is TGTGCCAGCAGCTCCACCTCATACAGTGAGCAGTTCTTC.